This T cell receptor (beta chain) appears in the sequencing data of a study of response to subunit inactivated influenza vaccine. General study results and limits: The authors suggested that few new T cells are recruited per seasonal influenza vaccination.

Germline V gene sequence: CDR1 DFQATT, CDR2 SNEGSKA (reference sequence). The CDR3 is made up of 13 amino acids. With regard to this clonotype: What it binds is unknown. One end of the junction does not line up with germline, which may come from a read error.

Using its own MiXCR run on the RT-PCR reads, TCRdb lists one record per CDR3 protein. Of about 300,000 distinct CDR3 sequences in the sample, approximately 23% were seen once. Here the sequenced sample was PBMCs from blood, taken about 19 months after vaccination. The gene calls are TRBV20-1 and TRBJ1-4; no clear D gene. The origin of this receptor is a man between 50 and 69 years old who received an inactivated influenza vaccine. The CDR3 DNA is TGCAGTGTAAAGAGCGCAACTAATGAAAAACTGTTATTT. Encoded protein: CSVKSATNEKLLF.